One sample yielded the 12 T cell receptor beta chains listed below, sequenced in a study of blood T cell repertoires in COVID-19. This table comes from immunoSEQ multiplex PCR, and its TCRdb copy is limited to in-frame clones, with some not included. The table includes 130,000 or so clones, approximately 80% detected once. The specimen was peripheral blood. The source of these receptors is a woman aged 55-70 years with acute or convalescent COVID-19.

The rearrangement links TRBV7-9 to TRBJ1-1, with a weak D call TRBD1 (6 bases). Germline-derived CDR1 and CDR2 are SEHNR and FQNEAQ (reference sequence). The CDR3 extends over 17 amino acids. Trimming took 4 bases from V and 0 from J, leaving 18 bases between them. The CDR3 DNA is TGTGCCAGCAGCTCGACTCCGGGACAACAGATGAACACTGAAGCTTTCTTT. Amino acid sequence: CASSSTPGQQMNTEAFF.

This chain uses TRBV6-6 with TRBJ1-5, with D perhaps matching TRBD1 (5 bases). V lost 6 bases to trimming and J lost 4 bases, with 10 bases between them. In germline, CDR1 is MNHNY, CDR2 SVGAGI (reference sequence). CDR3 size: 13 residues. The DNA for the CDR3 is TGTGCCAGCAGCCAGGGAGGGAATCAGCCCCAGCATTTT. Translating gives CASSQGGNQPQHF.

V usage is TRBV11-2 and J usage is TRBJ2-5; a possible D gene is TRBD2 (6 bases). This CDR3 comprises 11 residues. V was pared by 5 bases and J by 7 bases, with 8 bases between. Germline values: CDR1 SGHAT, CDR2 FQNNGV. The DNA of the CDR3 is TGTGCCAGCAGCGTCGGGGGGACCCAGTACTTC. Its translation is CASSVGGTQYF.

There are a few counts of this clone. V gene TRBV4-1 combines with J gene TRBJ1-4; D is possibly TRBD1 (6 bases). CDR1 is MGHRA, CDR2 YSYEKL, per germline. This CDR3 is built from 17 residues. V lost 0 bases, J lost 6 bases, and 17 bases lay in between. The CDR3 here is CASSQDIQGGLDEKLFF. In nucleotides, the CDR3 is TGCGCCAGCAGCCAAGATATACAGGGCGGATTGGATGAAAAACTGTTTTTT.

In this sample, this clone turned up once. The rearrangement links TRBV4-2 to TRBJ1-4; tentative D call: TRBD1 (6 bases). Looked up from germline, CDR1 is LGHNA and CDR2 is YNFKEQ. The length of the CDR3 is 14 residues. Between the trimmed V and J ends, which lost 4 bases and 5 bases, there was a span of 11 bases. The CDR3 DNA is TGTGCCAGCAGCCCCCACGGACAGAATGAAAAACTGTTTTTT. Translated: CASSPHGQNEKLFF.

This clone was seen once. The V gene is TRBV12-5, the J gene TRBJ2-3, with TRBD2 identical over 7 bases. The germline V gene has CDR1 LGHNT and CDR2 FRNRAP. The CDR3 length is 15 residues. The ends lost 5 bases at V and 4 bases at J; junction bases unmatched: 9. Written as DNA, the CDR3 is TGTGCTAGTGGTCCCTTCGAGGGGAGGGCAGATACGCAGTATTTT. It codes for CASGPFEGRADTQYF. The variable domain in full, with the rest retrieved from reference TRBV12-5 and TRBJ2-3, is DARVTQTPRHKVTEMGQEVTMRCQPILGHNTVFWYRQTMMQGLELLAYFRNRAPLDDSGMPKDRFSAEMPDATLATLKIQPSEPRDSAVYFCASGPFEGRADTQYFGPGTRLTVL.

V gene TRBV2 combines with J gene TRBJ1-1; tentatively, D is TRBD1 (5 bases). CDR3 size: 13 residues. Germline-derived CDR1 and CDR2 are SNHLY and FYNNEI. V gave up 5 bases and J gave up 2 bases, with 9 bases separating them. For the CDR3, the DNA is TGTGCCAGCAGTCTACAGGTTAACACTGAAGCTTTCTTT. Residues: CASSLQVNTEAFF.

The chain is built from TRBV7-9 and TRBJ1-2; TRBD1 agrees at 8 bases. The CDR3 is made up of 15 amino acids. Germline CDR1 SEHNR, CDR2 FQNEAQ (reference sequence). The ends lost 3 bases at V and 2 bases at J; junction bases unmatched: 5. Here the CDR3 DNA reads TGTGCCAGCAGCTTCTTACAGGGGGGGAACTATGGCTACACCTTC. Its protein is CASSFLQGGNYGYTF.

V and J are TRBV28 and TRBJ2-3, with TRBD1 matching over 9 bases. Losses at the gene ends were 4 bases for V and 2 bases for J; bases not matched to a gene: 13. Germline V gene sequence: CDR1 MDHEN, CDR2 SYDVKM. The CDR3 has 18 amino acids. The CDR3 DNA follows: TGTGCCAGCAGTTACGATCCGGGACAGGGTGGACACACAGATACGCAGTATTTT. It translates to CASSYDPGQGGHTDTQYF.

The V and J genes are TRBV12-3 or TRBV12-4 and TRBJ1-1; D ambiguous. The CDR3 runs to 12 residues. Trimming shortened V by 6 bases and J by 8 bases, and 13 bases separated the two germline ends. CDR3 residues: CASSLGVAEAFF. The CDR3 DNA reads as TGTGCCAGCAGCCTAGGAGTGGCAGAAGCTTTCTTT.

CDR3 loop: CASRTDRYSNQPQHF. The CDR3 DNA is TGTGCCAGCAGAACCGACAGGTATAGCAATCAGCCCCAGCATTTT. The J gene is TRBJ1-5, the V gene TRBV6-5; possibly TRBD1 for D (6 bases). The CDR3 has 15 residues. V gave up 6 bases and J gave up 0 bases, with 12 bases separating them. The germline gives CDR1 MNHEY, CDR2 SVGAGI.

This clone has just one count. This rearrangement joins TRBV9 to TRBJ1-2, with D hard to call. This CDR3 is 12 amino acids long. The V end was cut by 0 bases, the J end by 7 bases, with 7 bases between. The germline V gene has CDR1 SGDLS and CDR2 YYNGEE. The CDR3 DNA is TGTGCCAGCAGCGTAGCTGACACTGGCTACACCTTC. This encodes CASSVADTGYTF.